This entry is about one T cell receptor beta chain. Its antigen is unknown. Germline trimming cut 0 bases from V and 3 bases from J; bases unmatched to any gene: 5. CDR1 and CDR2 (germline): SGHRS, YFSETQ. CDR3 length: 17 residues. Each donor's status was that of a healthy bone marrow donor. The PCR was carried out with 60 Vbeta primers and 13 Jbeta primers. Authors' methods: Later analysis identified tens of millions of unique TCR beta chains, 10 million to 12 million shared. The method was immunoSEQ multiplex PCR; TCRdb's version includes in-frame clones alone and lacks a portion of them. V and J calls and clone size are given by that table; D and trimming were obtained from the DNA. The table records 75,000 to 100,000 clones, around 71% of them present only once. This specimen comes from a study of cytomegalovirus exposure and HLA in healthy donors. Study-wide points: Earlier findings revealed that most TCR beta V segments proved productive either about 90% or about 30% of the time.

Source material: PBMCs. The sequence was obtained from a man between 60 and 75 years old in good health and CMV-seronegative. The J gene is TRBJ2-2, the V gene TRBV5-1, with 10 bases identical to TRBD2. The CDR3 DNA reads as TGCGCCAGCAGCTTGGCCCTAGCGGGGGCATACACCGGGGAGCTGTTTTTT. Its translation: CASSLALAGAYTGELFF. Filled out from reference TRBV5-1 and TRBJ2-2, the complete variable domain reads KAGVTQTPRYLIKTRGQQVTLSCSPISGHRSVSWYQQTPGQGLQFLFEYFSETQRNKGNFPGRFSGRQFSNSRSEMNVSTLELGDSALYLCASSLALAGAYTGELFFGEGSRLTVL.